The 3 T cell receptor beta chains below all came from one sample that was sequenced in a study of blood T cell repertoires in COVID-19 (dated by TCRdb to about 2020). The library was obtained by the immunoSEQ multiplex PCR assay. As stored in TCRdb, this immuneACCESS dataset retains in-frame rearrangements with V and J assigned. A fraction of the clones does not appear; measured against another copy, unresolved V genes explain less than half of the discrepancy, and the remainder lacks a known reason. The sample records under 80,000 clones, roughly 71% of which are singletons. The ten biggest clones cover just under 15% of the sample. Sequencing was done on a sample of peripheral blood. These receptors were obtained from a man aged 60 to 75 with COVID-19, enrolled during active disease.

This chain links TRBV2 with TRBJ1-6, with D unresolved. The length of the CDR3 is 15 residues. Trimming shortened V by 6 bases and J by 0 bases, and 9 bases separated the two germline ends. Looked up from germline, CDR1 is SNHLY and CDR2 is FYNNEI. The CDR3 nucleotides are TGTGCCAGCAGGGCGACAAGCTCCTATAATTCACCCCTCCACTTT. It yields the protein CASRATSSYNSPLHF.

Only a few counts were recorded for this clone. The DNA for the CDR3 is TGTGCCAGCAGTACCTCCCCCGACAGACAAGAGACCCAGTACTTC. It specifies CASSTSPDRQETQYF. The chain couples TRBV28 to TRBJ2-5, with a weak D call TRBD1 (5 bases). Germline V gene data show CDR1 as MDHEN and CDR2 as SYDVKM. This CDR3 has 15 amino acids. V lost 5 bases to trimming and J lost 2 bases, with 15 bases between them.

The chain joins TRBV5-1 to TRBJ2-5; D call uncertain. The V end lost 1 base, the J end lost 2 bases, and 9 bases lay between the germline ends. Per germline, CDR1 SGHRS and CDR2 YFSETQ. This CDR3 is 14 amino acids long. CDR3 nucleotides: TGCGCCAGCAGCTTGAGTAGTTCTCAAGAGACCCAGTACTTC. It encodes CASSLSSSQETQYF.